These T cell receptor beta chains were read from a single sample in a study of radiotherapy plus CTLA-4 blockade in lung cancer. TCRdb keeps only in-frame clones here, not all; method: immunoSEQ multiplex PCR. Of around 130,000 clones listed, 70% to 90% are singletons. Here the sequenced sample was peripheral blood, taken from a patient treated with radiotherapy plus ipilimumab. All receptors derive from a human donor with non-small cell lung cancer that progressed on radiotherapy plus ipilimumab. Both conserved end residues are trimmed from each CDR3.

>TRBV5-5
ASSPGPRETQY
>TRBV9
ASSVSSGEQY
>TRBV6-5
ASSTPGTIQY
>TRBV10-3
AISAGLAGDDEQF
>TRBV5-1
ASSLLFGTGAF
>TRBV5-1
ASSFGGTSGNTDTQY
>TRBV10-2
ASRGQGAGTNEKLF
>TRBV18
ASSGRQGNTGELF
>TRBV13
ASSLSGAGVRANEQF
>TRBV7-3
ASSLTGRDLQETQY
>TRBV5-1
ASSLQGKVNEKLF
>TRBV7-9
ASSLTDSGNTIY
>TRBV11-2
ASSQGVPRGGNTIY
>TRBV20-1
SALYNEQF
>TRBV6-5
ASSWGLESYNEQF
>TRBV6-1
ASSDRGSGPYNEQF
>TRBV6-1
ASSVGANTEAF
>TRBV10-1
ASSDPGERETQY
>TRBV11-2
ASRTGGVAF
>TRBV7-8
ASSAETGQLAKNIQY
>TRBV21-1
ASSTLATSGRPLPNIQY
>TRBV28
ASRPDRISGNTIY
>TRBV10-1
ASSEVAGEGTQY
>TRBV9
ASSPGGGSGANVLT
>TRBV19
ASSSRGYEQY
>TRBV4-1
ASSPTSGPDEQY
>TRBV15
ATSRDFYEQY
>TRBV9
ASSAQGRVETQY
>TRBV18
ASSPGGQGTYEQY
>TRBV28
ASSPGTSGPGTDTQY
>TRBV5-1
ASSPTGTGGSYEQY
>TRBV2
ATGTSGRARSYNEQF
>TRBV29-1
SVFLAGGGTQY
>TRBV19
ASSIFPPATGSYT
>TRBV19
ASSIAQEETQY
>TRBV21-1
ASSTPGGAGETQY
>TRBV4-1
ASSHLPRQENRQETQY
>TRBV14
ASSQWGTDSYT
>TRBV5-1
ASKIAGTRAHGELF
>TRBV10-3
AISELSNTEAF
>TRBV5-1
ASSLGGFYNEQF
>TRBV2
ASSARLIGELF
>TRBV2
ASSESNYGYT
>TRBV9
ASSALGTSGRYGSYNEQF
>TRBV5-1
ASSLNGRAGYEQY
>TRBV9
ASSAGTGVAYNSPLH
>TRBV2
ASSEYPGLGYT
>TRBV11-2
ASSPFAGREEQY
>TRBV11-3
ASSSGTSGRTFTYEQY
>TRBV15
ATSRNYLGGELF